This T cell receptor beta chain was identified during a study of control samples from healthy donors and cancer patients (dated by TCRdb to 2018 to 2021). To note about this clone: Its antigen is still unknown. Base qualities are not at hand, and no much larger clone is one base apart.

Library generation was performed with the immunoSEQ multiplex PCR assay. The clones in this table, taken by TCRdb from immuneACCESS, are in-frame only. Not every clone is retained; where verified, under half of the shortfall comes from an unresolved V gene, and the cause of the rest is unknown. Counted in this sample were 150,000 to 200,000 clones; approximately 94% of them appeared once. Together, the top ten hold 8.5% of the sample. CDR1 and CDR2, per the germline V gene, are MNHEY and SVGAGI. V sheds 6 bases and J sheds 6 bases, leaving 11 bases between their ends. From the cysteine through the phenylalanine, the CDR3 covers 12 amino acids. Only the CDR3 part of the read is kept: 36 bases, read in frame from the first base.

The sequence came from a woman in her thirties or forties in good health. This receptor chain uses TRBV6-5 and TRBJ1-1; too little of a D gene remains to name it. The sequenced material came from blood. The CDR3 loop reads CASRQPGAEAFF. Here is the DNA: TGTGCCAGCAGACAACCCGGGGCTGAAGCTTTCTTT.